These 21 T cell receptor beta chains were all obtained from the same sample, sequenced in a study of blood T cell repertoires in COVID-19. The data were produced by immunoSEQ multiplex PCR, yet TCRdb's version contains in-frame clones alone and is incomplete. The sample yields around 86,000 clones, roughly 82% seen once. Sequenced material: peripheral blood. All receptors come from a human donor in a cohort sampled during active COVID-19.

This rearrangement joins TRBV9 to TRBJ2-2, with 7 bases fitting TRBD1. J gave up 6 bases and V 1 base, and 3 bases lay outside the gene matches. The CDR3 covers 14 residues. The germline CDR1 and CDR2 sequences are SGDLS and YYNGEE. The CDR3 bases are TGTGCCAGCAGCGTACCGACAGGGTCCGGGGAGCTGTTTTTT. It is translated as CASSVPTGSGELFF. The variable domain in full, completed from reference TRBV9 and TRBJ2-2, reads DSGVTQTPKHLITATGQRVTLRCSPRSGDLSVYWYQQSLDQGLQFLIQYYNGEERAKGNILERFSAQQFPDLHSELNLSSLELGDSALYFCASSVPTGSGELFFGEGSRLTVL.

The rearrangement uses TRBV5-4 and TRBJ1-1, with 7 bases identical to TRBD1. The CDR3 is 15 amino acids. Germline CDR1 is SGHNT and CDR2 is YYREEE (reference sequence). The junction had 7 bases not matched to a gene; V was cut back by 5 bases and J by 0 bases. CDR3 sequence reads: CASRPGTVMNTEAFF. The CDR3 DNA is TGTGCCAGCAGGCCCGGGACAGTCATGAACACTGAAGCTTTCTTT.

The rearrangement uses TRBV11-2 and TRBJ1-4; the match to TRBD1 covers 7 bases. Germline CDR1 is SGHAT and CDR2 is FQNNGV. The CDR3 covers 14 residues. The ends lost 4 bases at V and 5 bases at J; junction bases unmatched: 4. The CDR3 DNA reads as TGTGCCAGCAGCTACAGGGGCTTAAATGAAAAACTGTTTTTT. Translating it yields CASSYRGLNEKLFF.

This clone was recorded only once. CDR3 protein: CAWSVTSGVKETQYF. CDR3 in DNA: TGTGCCTGGAGTGTGACTAGCGGGGTTAAGGAGACCCAGTACTTC. The chain links TRBV30 to TRBJ2-5; TRBD2 agrees at 11 bases. V dropped 0 bases and J dropped 5; count of bases not matched to a gene: 5. Per germline, CDR1 GTSNPN and CDR2 SVGIG (reference sequence). The CDR3 length is 15 residues. Full variable domain (missing parts from reference TRBV30 and TRBJ2-5): SQTIHQWPATLVQPVGSPLSLECTVEGTSNPNLYWYRQAAGRGLQLLFYSVGIGQISSEVPQNLSASRPQDRQFILSSKKLLLSDSGFYLCAWSVTSGVKETQYFGPGTRLLVL.

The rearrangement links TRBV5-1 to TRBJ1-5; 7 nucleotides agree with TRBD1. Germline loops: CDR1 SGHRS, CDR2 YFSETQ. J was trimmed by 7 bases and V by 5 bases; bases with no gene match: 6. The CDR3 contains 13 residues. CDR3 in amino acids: CASRTDRDQPQHF. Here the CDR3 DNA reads TGCGCCAGCAGGACTGACAGGGACCAGCCCCAGCATTTT.

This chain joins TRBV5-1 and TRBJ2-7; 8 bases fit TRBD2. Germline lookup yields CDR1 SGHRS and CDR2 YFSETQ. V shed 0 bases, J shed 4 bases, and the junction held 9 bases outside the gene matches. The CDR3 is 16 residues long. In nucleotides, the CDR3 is TGCGCCAGCAGCTTGGACTCTTCCACGGGGGGGTACGAGCAGTACTTC. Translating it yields CASSLDSSTGGYEQYF.

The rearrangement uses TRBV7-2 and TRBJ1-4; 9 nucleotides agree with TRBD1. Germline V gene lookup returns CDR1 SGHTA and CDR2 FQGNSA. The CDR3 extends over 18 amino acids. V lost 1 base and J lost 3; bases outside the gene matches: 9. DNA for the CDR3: TGTGCCAGCAGCTTAGTAACAGGGGGCGCGATGGCTAATGAAAAACTGTTTTTT. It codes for CASSLVTGGAMANEKLFF.

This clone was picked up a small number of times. The CDR3 DNA follows: TGTGCCAGCATCCCGGGGAGGTCCTACAATGAGCAGTTCTTC. It encodes CASIPGRSYNEQFF. The chain uses TRBV11-2 and TRBJ2-1; D may be TRBD2 (6 bases). CDR3 size: 14 residues. Between the trimmed V and J ends, which lost 7 bases and 1 base, there was a span of 11 bases. CDR1 is SGHAT and CDR2 is FQNNGV in the germline V gene.

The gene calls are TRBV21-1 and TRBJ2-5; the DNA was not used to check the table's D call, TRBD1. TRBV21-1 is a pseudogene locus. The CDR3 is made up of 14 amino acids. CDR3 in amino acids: CASTSGTGERAQYF. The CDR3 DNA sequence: TGTGCCAGCACCTCCGGGACAGGGGAAAGGGCCCAGTACTTC.

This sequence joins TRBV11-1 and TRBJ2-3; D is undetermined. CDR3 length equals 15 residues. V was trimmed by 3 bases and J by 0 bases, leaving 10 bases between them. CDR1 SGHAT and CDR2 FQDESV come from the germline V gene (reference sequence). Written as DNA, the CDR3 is TGTGCCAGCAGCTTTGAGCCGACTAGCACAGATACGCAGTATTTT. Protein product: CASSFEPTSTDTQYF.

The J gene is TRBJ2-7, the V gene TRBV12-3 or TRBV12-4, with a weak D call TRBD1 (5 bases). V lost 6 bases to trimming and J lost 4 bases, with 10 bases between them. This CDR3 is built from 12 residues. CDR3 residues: CASSTTDYEQYF. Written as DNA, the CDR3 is TGTGCCAGCAGCACGACAGATTACGAGCAGTACTTC.

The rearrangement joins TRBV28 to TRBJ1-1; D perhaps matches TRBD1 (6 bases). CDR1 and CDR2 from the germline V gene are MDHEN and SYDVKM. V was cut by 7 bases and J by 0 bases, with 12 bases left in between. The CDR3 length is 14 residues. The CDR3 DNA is TGTGCCAGCACCGGGGGGGCGATGAACACTGAAGCTTTCTTT. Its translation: CASTGGAMNTEAFF.

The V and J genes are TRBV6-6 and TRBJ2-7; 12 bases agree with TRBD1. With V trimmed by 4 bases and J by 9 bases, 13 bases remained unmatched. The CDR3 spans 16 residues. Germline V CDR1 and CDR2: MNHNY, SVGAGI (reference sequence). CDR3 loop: CASSFDSGTGGYWQYF. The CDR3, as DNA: TGTGCCAGCAGTTTCGATTCCGGGACAGGGGGCTATTGGCAGTACTTC.

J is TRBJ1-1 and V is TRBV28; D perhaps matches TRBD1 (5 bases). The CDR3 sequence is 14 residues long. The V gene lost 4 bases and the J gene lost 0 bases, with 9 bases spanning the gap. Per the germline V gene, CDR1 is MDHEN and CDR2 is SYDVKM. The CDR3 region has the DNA TGTGCCAGCAGTTGGGGGACTTTGAACACTGAAGCTTTCTTT. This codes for CASSWGTLNTEAFF.

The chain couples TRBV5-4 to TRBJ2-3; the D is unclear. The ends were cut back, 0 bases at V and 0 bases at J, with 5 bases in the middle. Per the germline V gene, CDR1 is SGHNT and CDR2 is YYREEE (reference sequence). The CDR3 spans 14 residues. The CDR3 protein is CASSLDSSTDTQYF. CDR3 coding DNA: TGTGCCAGCAGCTTGGACAGCAGCACAGATACGCAGTATTTT. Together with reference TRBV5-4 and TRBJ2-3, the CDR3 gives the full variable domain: ETGVTQSPTHLIKTRGQQVTLRCSSQSGHNTVSWYQQALGQGPQFIFQYYREEENGRGNFPPRFSGLQFPNYSSELNVNALELDDSALYLCASSLDSSTDTQYFGPGTRLTVL.

CDR3 coding DNA: TGCGCCAGCAGCTTGTGGGGTCGGGGTGAAAAACTGTTTTTT. Protein product: CASSLWGRGEKLFF. The V and J genes are TRBV5-1 and TRBJ1-4; D call uncertain. Trimming took 1 base from V and 7 from J, leaving 11 bases between them. Germline V gives CDR1 SGHRS, CDR2 YFSETQ. CDR3 size: 14 residues.

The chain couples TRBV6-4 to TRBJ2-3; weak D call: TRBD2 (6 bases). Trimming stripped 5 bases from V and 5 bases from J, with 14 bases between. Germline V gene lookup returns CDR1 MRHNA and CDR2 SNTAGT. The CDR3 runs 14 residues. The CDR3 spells CASSKDHGGDTQYF. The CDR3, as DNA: TGTGCCAGCAGTAAGGACCACGGGGGAGATACGCAGTATTTT.

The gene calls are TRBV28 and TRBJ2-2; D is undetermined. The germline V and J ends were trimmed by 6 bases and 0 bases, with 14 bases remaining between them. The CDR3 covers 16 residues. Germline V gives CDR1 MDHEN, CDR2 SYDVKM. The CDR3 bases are TGTGCCAGCAGCTGGTCGCTAGACGCGAACACCGGGGAGCTGTTTTTT. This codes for CASSWSLDANTGELFF.

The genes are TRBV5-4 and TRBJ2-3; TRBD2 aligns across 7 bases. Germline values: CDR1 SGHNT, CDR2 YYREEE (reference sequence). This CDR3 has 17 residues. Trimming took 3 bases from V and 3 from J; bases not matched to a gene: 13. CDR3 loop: CASSSLPSGPRTDTQYF. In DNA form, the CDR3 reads TGTGCCAGCAGCTCACTCCCTAGCGGACCGAGGACAGATACGCAGTATTTT. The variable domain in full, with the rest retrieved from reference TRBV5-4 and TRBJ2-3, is ETGVTQSPTHLIKTRGQQVTLRCSSQSGHNTVSWYQQALGQGPQFIFQYYREEENGRGNFPPRFSGLQFPNYSSELNVNALELDDSALYLCASSSLPSGPRTDTQYFGPGTRLTVL.

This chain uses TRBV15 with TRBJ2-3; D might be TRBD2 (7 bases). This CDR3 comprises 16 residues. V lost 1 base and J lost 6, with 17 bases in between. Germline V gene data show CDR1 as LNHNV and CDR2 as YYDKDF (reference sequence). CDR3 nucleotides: TGTGCCACCAGCAGAGGGGGCGGGGGCCTCTTGGATACGCAGTATTTT. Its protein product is CATSRGGGGLLDTQYF.

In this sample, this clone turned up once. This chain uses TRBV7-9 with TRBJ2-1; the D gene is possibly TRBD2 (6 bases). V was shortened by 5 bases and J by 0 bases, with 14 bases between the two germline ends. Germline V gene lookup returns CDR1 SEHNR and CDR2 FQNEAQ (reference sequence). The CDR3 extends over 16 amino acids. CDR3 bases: TGTGCCAGCAGCCGGGCCCCCGGGAGCTCCTACAATGAGCAGTTCTTC. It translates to CASSRAPGSSYNEQFF.